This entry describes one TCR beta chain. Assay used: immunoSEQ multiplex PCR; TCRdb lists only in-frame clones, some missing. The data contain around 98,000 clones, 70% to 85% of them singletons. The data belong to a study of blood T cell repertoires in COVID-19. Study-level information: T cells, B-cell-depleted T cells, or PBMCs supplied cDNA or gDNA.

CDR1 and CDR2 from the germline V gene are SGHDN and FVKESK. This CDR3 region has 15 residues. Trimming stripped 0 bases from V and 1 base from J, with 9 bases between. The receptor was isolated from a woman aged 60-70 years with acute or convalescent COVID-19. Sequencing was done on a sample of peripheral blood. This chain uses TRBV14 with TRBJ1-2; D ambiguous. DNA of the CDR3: TGTGCCAGCAGCCAAGATCGGGGAATTAACTATGGCTACACCTTC. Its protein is CASSQDRGINYGYTF.